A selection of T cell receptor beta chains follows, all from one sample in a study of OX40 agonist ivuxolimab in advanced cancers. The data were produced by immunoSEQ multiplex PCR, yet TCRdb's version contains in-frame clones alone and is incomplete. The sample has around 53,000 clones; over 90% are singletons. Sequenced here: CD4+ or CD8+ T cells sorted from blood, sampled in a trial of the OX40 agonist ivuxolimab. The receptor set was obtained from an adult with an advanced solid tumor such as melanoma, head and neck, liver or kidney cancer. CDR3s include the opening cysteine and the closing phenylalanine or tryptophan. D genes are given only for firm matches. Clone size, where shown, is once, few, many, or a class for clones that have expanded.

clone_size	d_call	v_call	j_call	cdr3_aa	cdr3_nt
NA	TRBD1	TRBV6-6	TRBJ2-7	CASSYSFGQGRDEQYF	TGTGCCAGCAGTTACTCTTTTGGACAGGGGCGGGACGAGCAGTACTTC
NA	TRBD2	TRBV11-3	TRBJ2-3	CASSPGGTSGRTTDTQYF	TGTGCCAGCAGCCCTGGGGGGACTAGCGGGAGGACAACAGATACGCAGTATTTT
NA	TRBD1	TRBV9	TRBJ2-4	CASSPPGQVYIQYF	TGTGCCAGCAGCCCCCCGGGACAGGTTTACATTCAGTACTTC
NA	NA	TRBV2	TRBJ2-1	CASSPAGNEQFF	TGTGCCAGCAGCCCAGCAGGAAATGAGCAGTTCTTC
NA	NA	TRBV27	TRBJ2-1	CASSFLQGSYNEQFF	TGTGCCAGCAGTTTCCTACAGGGCTCCTACAATGAGCAGTTCTTC
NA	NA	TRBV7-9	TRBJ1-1	CASSFRAEGVEAFF	TGTGCCAGCAGCTTCCGGGCCGAGGGTGTAGAAGCTTTCTTT
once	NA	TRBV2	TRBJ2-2	CASAGNPGSLNTGELFF	TGTGCCAGCGCTGGGAATCCCGGGTCCCTGAACACCGGGGAGCTGTTTTTT
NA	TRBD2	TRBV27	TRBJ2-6	CASSPGGSGANVLTF	TGTGCCAGCAGTCCGGGGGGCTCTGGGGCCAACGTCCTGACTTTC
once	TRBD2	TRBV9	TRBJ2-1	CASSAGLAGWGREQFF	TGTGCCAGCAGCGCTGGACTAGCGGGATGGGGAAGGGAGCAGTTCTTC
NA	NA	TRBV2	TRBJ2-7	CASSRDSNYEQYF	TGTGCCAGCAGTCGGGACTCGAACTACGAGCAGTACTTC
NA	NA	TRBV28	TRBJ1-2	CASSGAEGYYGYTF	TGTGCCAGCAGCGGGGCGGAGGGCTACTATGGCTACACCTTC
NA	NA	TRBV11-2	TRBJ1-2	CASRPRAGYGYTF	TGTGCCAGCAGGCCGAGGGCGGGCTATGGCTACACCTTC
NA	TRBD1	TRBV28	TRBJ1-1	CASSWDRVTILGTEAFF	TGTGCCAGCAGCTGGGACAGGGTGACGATTTTGGGCACTGAAGCTTTCTTT
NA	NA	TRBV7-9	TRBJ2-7	CASSWGPNGNYEQYF	TGTGCCAGCAGCTGGGGCCCGAATGGGAACTACGAGCAGTACTTC
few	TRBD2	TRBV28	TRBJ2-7	CASRIVAGGSYEQYF	TGTGCCAGCAGGATTGTAGCGGGAGGATCTTACGAGCAGTACTTC
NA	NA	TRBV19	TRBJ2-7	CASSIGGRRHSEQYF	TGTGCCAGTAGTATAGGTGGGAGGCGACATAGTGAGCAGTACTTC
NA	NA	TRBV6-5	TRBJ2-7	CASSYSWGQAVYEQYF	TGTGCCAGCAGTTACTCGTGGGGGCAAGCGGTCTACGAGCAGTACTTC
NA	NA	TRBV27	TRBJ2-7	CASSTSLTSSYEQYF	TGTGCCAGCAGTACGAGTTTAACCAGCTCCTACGAGCAGTACTTC
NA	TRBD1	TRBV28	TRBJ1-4	CASNKLGQGREKLFF	TGTGCCAGCAATAAATTGGGACAGGGGAGGGAAAAACTGTTTTTT
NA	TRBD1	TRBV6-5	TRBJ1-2	CASTFGTGSGYTF	TGTGCCAGCACCTTCGGGACAGGGAGTGGCTACACCTTC
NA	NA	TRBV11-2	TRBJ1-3	CASSLVGVAAGNTIYF	TGTGCCAGCAGCTTAGTTGGTGTAGCCGCTGGAAACACCATATATTTT
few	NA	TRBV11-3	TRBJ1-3	CASSLRGTGNTIYF	TGTGCCAGCAGCTTACGGGGTACTGGAAACACCATATATTTT
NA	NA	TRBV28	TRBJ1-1	CASSDPAMRGNTEAFF	TGTGCCAGCAGTGACCCGGCAATGAGGGGAAACACTGAAGCTTTCTTT
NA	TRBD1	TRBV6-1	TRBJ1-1	CASSEGLPGQITEAFF	TGTGCCAGCAGTGAAGGTCTCCCGGGACAGATCACTGAAGCTTTCTTT
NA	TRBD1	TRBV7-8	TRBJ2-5	CASSNRGAETQYF	TGTGCCAGCAGCAACAGGGGGGCAGAGACCCAGTACTTC
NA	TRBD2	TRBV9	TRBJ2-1	CASSASRTSFSSYNEQFF	TGTGCCAGCAGCGCCTCAAGGACTAGTTTTAGCTCCTACAATGAGCAGTTCTTC
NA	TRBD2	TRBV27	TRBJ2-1	CASSLVAGGVNEQFF	TGTGCCAGCAGTTTGGTAGCGGGAGGCGTCAATGAGCAGTTCTTC
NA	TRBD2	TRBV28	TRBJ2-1	CASSSGLAGVWNEQFF	TGTGCCAGCAGTTCCGGGCTAGCGGGAGTGTGGAATGAGCAGTTCTTC
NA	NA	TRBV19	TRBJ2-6	CASKAANVLTF	TGTGCCAGTAAGGCGGCCAACGTCCTGACTTTC
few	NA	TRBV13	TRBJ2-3	CASSPGDTQYF	TGTGCCAGCAGCCCCGGAGATACGCAGTATTTT
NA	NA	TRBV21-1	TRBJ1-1	CASSKDRVGRFEAFF	TGTGCCAGCAGCAAAGACAGGGTCGGTCGGTTTGAAGCTTTCTTT
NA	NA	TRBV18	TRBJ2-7	CASSPPVGTYEQYF	TGTGCCAGCTCACCACCGGTCGGGACCTACGAGCAGTACTTC
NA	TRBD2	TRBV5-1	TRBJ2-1	CASSLAKRERWDNEQFF	TGCGCCAGCAGCTTGGCTAAGCGGGAGAGGTGGGACAATGAGCAGTTCTTC
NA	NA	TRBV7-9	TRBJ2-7	CASSLGEQYF	TGTGCCAGCAGCTTAGGAGAGCAGTACTTC
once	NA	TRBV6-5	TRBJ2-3	CASSPDSSTDTQYF	TGTGCCAGCAGTCCCGATTCTAGCACAGATACGCAGTATTTT
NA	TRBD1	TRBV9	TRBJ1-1	CASSVAPQGWGTEAFF	TGTGCCAGCAGCGTCGCACCACAGGGGTGGGGGACTGAAGCTTTCTTT
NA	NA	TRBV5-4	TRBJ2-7	CASSFRLLGWGVEQYF	TGTGCCAGCAGCTTCCGGCTCCTGGGTTGGGGCGTCGAGCAGTACTTC
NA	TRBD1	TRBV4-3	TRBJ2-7	CASSQEGTGDEQYF	TGCGCCAGCAGCCAAGAAGGGACAGGGGACGAGCAGTACTTC
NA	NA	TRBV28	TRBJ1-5	CASRDISNQPQHF	TGTGCCAGCAGGGACATAAGCAATCAGCCCCAGCATTTT
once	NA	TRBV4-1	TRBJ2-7	CASSPWTSYEQYF	TGCGCCAGCAGCCCCTGGACAAGCTACGAGCAGTACTTC
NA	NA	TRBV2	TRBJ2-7	CASLGSDTYEQYF	TGTGCCAGCCTCGGCTCGGACACCTACGAGCAGTACTTC
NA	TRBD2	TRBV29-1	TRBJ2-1	CSVVNSGRYNEQFF	TGCAGCGTTGTTAATAGCGGGAGATACAATGAGCAGTTCTTC
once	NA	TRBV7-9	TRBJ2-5	CASSLGSRGRETQYF	TGTGCCAGCAGCTTAGGATCGAGGGGACGGGAGACCCAGTACTTC
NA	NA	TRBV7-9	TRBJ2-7	CASSPRDYEQYF	TGTGCCAGCAGTCCCCGCGACTACGAGCAGTACTTC
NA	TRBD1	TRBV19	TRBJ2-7	CASSPWTGGHYEQYF	TGTGCCAGTAGTCCGTGGACAGGGGGCCACTACGAGCAGTACTTC
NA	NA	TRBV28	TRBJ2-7	CASSLGIPNYEQYF	TGTGCCAGCAGTTTGGGGATCCCCAACTACGAGCAGTACTTC
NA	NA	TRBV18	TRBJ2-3	CASSPPDSFTQYF	TGTGCCAGCTCACCACCGGACAGTTTTACGCAGTATTTT
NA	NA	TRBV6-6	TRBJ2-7	CASSTVYSRSYEQYF	TGTGCCAGCAGTACTGTTTACAGTAGGTCCTACGAGCAGTACTTC
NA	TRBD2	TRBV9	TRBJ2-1	CASSARLAGRNEQFF	TGTGCCAGCAGCGCCCGACTAGCGGGCCGGAATGAGCAGTTCTTC
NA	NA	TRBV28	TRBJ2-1	CASSLTRDEQFF	TGTGCCAGCAGTTTAACTAGAGATGAGCAGTTCTTC
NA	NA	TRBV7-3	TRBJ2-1	CASSHSPGQPHEQFF	TGTGCCAGCAGCCACTCCCCCGGACAGCCCCATGAGCAGTTCTTC
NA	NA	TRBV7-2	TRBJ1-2	CASSLVKSGQGDGYTF	TGTGCCAGCAGCTTAGTGAAGAGTGGTCAAGGGGATGGCTACACCTTC